Sequencing of this T cell receptor (beta chain) was carried out in a study of T cells expressing NK-cell markers (dated by TCRdb to 2020 to 2022). Regarding the research as a whole: Three sorted T-cell subsets (CD3+CD56+NKG2C+, CD3+CD56+NKG2C- and CD3+CD56-NKG2C+) from fewer than 10 donors had their TCR beta-chain repertoires profiled. Of the eight sequenced donors, seven were found to be HCMV-seropositive and one was found to be HCMV-seronegative. Sequencing of the libraries produced 2 x 150 bp reads on Illumina HiSeq 2000/2500, MiSeq or NextSeq. Randomly selected healthy volunteers, three men and five women, were used as the eight sequenced donors.

Of note for this clonotype: What this receptor recognizes is not known.

The listed sequencing device is Illumina HiSeq 2000. The TCR beta cDNA libraries were made using 5'RACE template switching, a step that added both a universal primer site and unique molecular identifiers. Priming for cDNA synthesis came from the TCR beta constant segment, and two successive PCR amplification steps followed. On the study's bioinformatics: MIGEC was used to demultiplex reads and group reads by UMI, and MiTCR was used to assemble and quantify clonotypes. To exclude erroneous sequences, only TCR cDNA sequences supported by at least two reads were retained. The tcR package was used for downstream repertoire analysis, and clonotypes were matched across fractions by CDR3 nucleotide sequence plus V segment. VDJmatch was used to annotate antigen specificity against VDJdb, with one amino acid substitution in CDR3 allowed. TCRdb reprocessed the reads, reporting each CDR3 protein sequence once and no DNA. TCRdb's processing, not the study's, gives the V and J calls here. The sample's table lists a count of some 150,000 distinct CDR3 sequences. The leading ten clones occupy approximately 12% of the sample.

To determine HCMV serostatus, a commercial ELISA kit was used to detect HCMV-specific IgG in serum. Ficoll density gradient centrifugation was used to isolate peripheral blood mononuclear cells from blood. Inclusive of the bounding cysteine and phenylalanine, the CDR3 is 13 residues long. The nucleotide record is missing. The germline V gene (reference sequence) provides CDR1 SGHNT and CDR2 YYREEE. What the research found in general, with its limitations: Whether the expanded NKG2C-expressing T cell clones were specific for HCMV antigens remained unclear. In six donors, the dominant CD3+CD56+NKG2C+ clonotypes ranked among the top 10 CD8+ clonotypes, making up roughly 1.0-8% of CD8+ T cells. Those dominant clonotypes were again the most abundant among CD3+CD56-NKG2C+ cells in a few donors, at roughly 25-60.1%.

The sequence derives from a man younger than 35 in good health. Donor details come from another sample of the same person, matched by shared clones. The source material was blood T cells: a sorted CD56 or NKG2C T cell subset, CD4+ or CD8+ T cells, or bulk PBMC T cells (not recorded which). The V gene is TRBV5-4 and the J gene is TRBJ2-7; TCRdb proposes TRBD1, but this gene call is untestable without DNA. CDR3 region: CASSTRQGEEQYF.